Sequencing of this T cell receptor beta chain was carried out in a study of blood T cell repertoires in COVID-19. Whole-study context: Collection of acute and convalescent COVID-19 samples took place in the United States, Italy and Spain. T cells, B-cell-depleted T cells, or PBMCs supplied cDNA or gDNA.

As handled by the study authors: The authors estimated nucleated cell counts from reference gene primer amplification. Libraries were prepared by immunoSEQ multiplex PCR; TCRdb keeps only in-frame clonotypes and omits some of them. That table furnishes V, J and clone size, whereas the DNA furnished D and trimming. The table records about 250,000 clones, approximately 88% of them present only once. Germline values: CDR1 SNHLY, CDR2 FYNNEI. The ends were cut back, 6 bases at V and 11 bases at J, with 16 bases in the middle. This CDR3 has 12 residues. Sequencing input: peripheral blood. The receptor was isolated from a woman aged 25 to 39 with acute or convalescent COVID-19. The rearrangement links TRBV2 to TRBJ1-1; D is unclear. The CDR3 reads CASRETAHWAFF. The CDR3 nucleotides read TGTGCCAGCAGGGAGACGGCCCATTGGGCTTTCTTT. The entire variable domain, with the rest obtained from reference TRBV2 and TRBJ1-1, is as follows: EPEVTQTPSHQVTQMGQEVILRCVPISNHLYFYWYRQILGQKVEFLVSFYNNEISEKSEIFDDQFSVERPDGSNFTLKIRSTKLEDSAMYFCASRETAHWAFFGQGTRLTVV.